This T cell receptor (beta chain) was observed in a study of vaccination and CD4 T cells after COVID-19. Whole-study results and caveats: Spike mono-reactive clones accounted for 304 of the 307 vaccine-specific clones found in convalescent patients.

The germline V and J ends were trimmed by 5 bases and 1 base, with 2 bases remaining between them. This CDR3 spans 11 amino acids. CDR1 KGHSH and CDR2 LQKENI come from the germline V gene. Sequencing of the DNA from cultured CD4+ T cells was carried out with the Oncomine TCR Beta short-read assay. In this case, cultured CD4+ T cells provided the extracted genomic DNA. TCRdb reprocessed the PCR reads via MiXCR and lists one record per CDR3 protein. Of fewer than 10,000 distinct CDR3 sequences in the sample, roughly 39% were seen once. Note on this clonotype: The target antigen is unknown.

The treatment: 10-day PBMC culture with coronavirus spike peptide pools or control peptides (ViraFEST assay). Researchers collected the unexposed donor's CD4+ T cells before the COVID-19 pandemic (2011-2018). With peptide pools, ViraFEST first expanded antigen-specific T cells and afterwards sequenced their TCRs. The clonotype originates from a human donor in good health. The chain joins TRBV18 to TRBJ2-5; D is ambiguous. Source material: CD4+ T cells from blood, cultured in vitro. CDR3 nucleotide sequence: TGTGCCAGCTCAATCCAAGAGACCCAGTACTTC. Its protein is CASSIQETQYF. Variable domain in full (rest from reference TRBV18 and TRBJ2-5): NAGVMQNPRHLVRRRGQEARLRCSPMKGHSHVYWYRQLPEEGLKFMVYLQKENIIDESGMPKERFSAEFPKEGPSILRIQQVVRGDSAAYFCASSIQETQYFGPGTRLLVL.